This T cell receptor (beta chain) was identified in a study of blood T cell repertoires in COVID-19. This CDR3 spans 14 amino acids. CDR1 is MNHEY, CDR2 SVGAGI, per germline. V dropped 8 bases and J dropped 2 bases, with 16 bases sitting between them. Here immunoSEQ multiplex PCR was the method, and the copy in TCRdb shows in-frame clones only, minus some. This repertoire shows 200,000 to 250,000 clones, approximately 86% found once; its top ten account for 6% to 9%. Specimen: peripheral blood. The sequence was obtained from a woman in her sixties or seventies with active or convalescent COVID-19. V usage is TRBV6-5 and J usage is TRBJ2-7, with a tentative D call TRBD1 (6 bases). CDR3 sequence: CASADSGHPYEQYF. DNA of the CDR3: TGTGCCAGCGCAGACTCGGGACACCCCTACGAGCAGTACTTC.